This TCR beta chain appears in the sequencing data of a study of beta chain features in type 1 diabetes. Study-level points and caveats: More deletions and fewer insertions at VDJ junctions were seen in type 1 diabetes patients.

This clone showed up just a few times. Its antigen is not known. Each of the CD4+ naive, central memory, regulatory and stem cell-like memory populations was sorted via CD45RO/CCR7/CD25/CD127/CD95/CD27. The CDR3 sequence is 13 residues long. V was clipped by 8 bases and J by 4 bases, with 14 bases between them. The V gene's germline CDR1 is MNHNS and CDR2 SASEGT. Every isolated RNA sample was fully reverse transcribed, so sequencing captured expressed TCRB transcripts. TCRdb keeps only in-frame clones here, not all; method: immunoSEQ multiplex PCR. The sample includes around 400,000 clones, more than 12% of them seen just once.

V and J are TRBV6-1 and TRBJ1-1, with TRBD1 as a possible D gene (5 bases). This TCR derives from a woman between 18 and 29 years old in good health. The specimen sequenced was naive CD4+ T cells from blood. This CDR3 is CASEQASTTEAFF. In nucleotides, the CDR3 is TGTGCCAGCGAACAGGCCTCTACCACTGAAGCTTTCTTT.